A selection of T cell receptor beta chains follows, all from one sample in a study of shared clonotypes between healthy human individuals. Sequencing used immunoSEQ multiplex PCR; TCRdb keeps in-frame clones, though not all of them. The data contain a few million clones, roughly 92% of them singletons. The sequencing input was naive CD4+ T cells sorted from blood. The receptors were sampled from a young man in good health. The CDR3 runs from the conserved cysteine through the conserved F or W. D genes are given only for firm matches.

V gene: TRBV5-1
D gene: -
J gene: TRBJ1-1
CDR3 protein: CASSQLGRQNTEAFF
CDR3 DNA: TGCGCCAGCAGCCAACTGGGACGGCAGAACACTGAAGCTTTCTTT

V gene: TRBV7-2
D gene: -
J gene: TRBJ2-3
CDR3 protein: CASSLFSMNTQYF
CDR3 DNA: TGTGCCAGCAGCTTATTTTCCATGAATACGCAGTATTTT

V gene: TRBV6-5
D gene: -
J gene: TRBJ2-7
CDR3 protein: CASSYSMEGWTYEQYF
CDR3 DNA: TGTGCCAGCAGTTACTCGATGGAGGGGTGGACCTACGAGCAGTACTTC

V gene: TRBV5-1
D gene: -
J gene: TRBJ1-1
CDR3 protein: CASSLRGPNTEAFF
CDR3 DNA: TGCGCCAGCAGCTTGCGGGGGCCCAACACTGAAGCTTTCTTT

V gene: TRBV7-3
D gene: TRBD1
J gene: TRBJ1-2
CDR3 protein: CASSTQPGQFHGYTF
CDR3 DNA: TGTGCCAGCAGCACCCAACCGGGACAGTTTCATGGCTACACCTTC

V gene: TRBV6-1
D gene: -
J gene: TRBJ1-1
CDR3 protein: CASSEERQKAFF
CDR3 DNA: TGTGCCAGCAGTGAAGAGCGGCAGAAAGCTTTCTTT

V gene: TRBV11-2
D gene: -
J gene: TRBJ2-5
CDR3 protein: CASSPTRVYEETQYF
CDR3 DNA: TGTGCCAGCAGCCCGACCAGGGTGTACGAAGAGACCCAGTACTTC

V gene: TRBV30
D gene: TRBD1
J gene: TRBJ1-1
CDR3 protein: CACRFTYRGEGTEAFF
CDR3 DNA: TGTGCCTGCCGATTCACTTACAGGGGAGAGGGCACTGAAGCTTTCTTT

V gene: TRBV18
D gene: -
J gene: TRBJ1-6
CDR3 protein: CASSPNLAERNSPLHF
CDR3 DNA: TGTGCCAGCTCACCAAATTTGGCAGAGAGGAATTCACCCCTCCACTTT

V gene: TRBV5-1
D gene: TRBD2
J gene: TRBJ2-3
CDR3 protein: CASKSGGNTDTQYF
CDR3 DNA: TGCGCCAGCAAAAGCGGGGGGAACACAGATACGCAGTATTTT

V gene: TRBV11-2
D gene: TRBD2
J gene: TRBJ2-3
CDR3 protein: CASSLEGLAIKGDTQYF
CDR3 DNA: TGTGCCAGCAGCTTAGAAGGACTAGCAATTAAAGGGGATACGCAGTATTTT